The 6 T cell receptor beta chains in this list originate from one sample, sequenced in a study of blood T cell repertoires in COVID-19. Only in-frame clones appear in the TCRdb table, and some are missing; sequencing was by immunoSEQ multiplex PCR. The sample has 180,000 or so clones, about four fifths seen once. The sequenced material came from peripheral blood. These receptors were obtained from a middle-aged man who had recovered from COVID-19.

This rearrangement joins TRBV2 to TRBJ1-4; 9 bases align to TRBD1. The CDR3 runs 14 residues. Unmatched junction bases numbered 2, after V lost 3 bases and J lost 6 bases. Germline V CDR1 and CDR2: SNHLY, FYNNEI. CDR3 coding DNA: TGTGCCAGCAGTGAGGACAGGGGTCATGAAAAACTGTTTTTT. Its translation: CASSEDRGHEKLFF. Looking up the rest from reference TRBV2 and TRBJ1-4 gives the full variable domain: EPEVTQTPSHQVTQMGQEVILRCVPISNHLYFYWYRQILGQKVEFLVSFYNNEISEKSEIFDDQFSVERPDGSNFTLKIRSTKLEDSAMYFCASSEDRGHEKLFFGSGTQLSVL.

This rearrangement joins TRBV11-1 to TRBJ2-2, with D unclear. V lost 6 bases to trimming and J lost 4 bases, with 12 bases between them. Germline V lookup: CDR1 SGHAT, CDR2 FQDESV (reference sequence). CDR3 length equals 14 residues. CDR3 nucleotides: TGTGCCAGCAGTCATGCGCGATTCACCGGGGAGCTGTTTTTT. As protein: CASSHARFTGELFF. Full variable domain (outside the CDR3, taken from reference TRBV11-1 and TRBJ2-2): EAEVAQSPRYKITEKSQAVAFWCDPISGHATLYWYRQILGQGPELLVQFQDESVVDDSQLPKDRFSAERLKGVDSTLKIQPAELGDSAMYLCASSHARFTGELFFGEGSRLTVL.

The chain has TRBV15 and TRBJ2-7; D gene ambiguous. This CDR3 region has 13 residues. V was cut by 0 bases and J by 3 bases, with 6 bases left in between. From germline, CDR1 is LNHNV and CDR2 YYDKDF (reference sequence). The CDR3 is CATSRDAGYEQYF. The CDR3 DNA reads as TGTGCCACCAGCAGAGACGCCGGCTACGAGCAGTACTTC.

The chain links TRBV5-6 to TRBJ2-3, with 8 bases that match TRBD2. The germline CDR1 and CDR2 sequences are SGHDT and YYEEEE. The CDR3 extends over 13 amino acids. The ends lost 10 bases at V and 6 bases at J; junction bases unmatched: 10. Here the CDR3 DNA reads TGTGCCGGGGCATGGCGGGGGGAGGATACGCAGTATTTT. Protein: CAGAWRGEDTQYF.

This clone was detected only a few times. The rearrangement uses TRBV5-4 and TRBJ2-7; D perhaps matches TRBD2 (7 bases). Per germline, CDR1 SGHNT and CDR2 YYREEE (reference sequence). There are 15 residues in the CDR3. V was clipped by 0 bases and J by 2 bases, with 12 bases between them. The CDR3 sequence: CASSLGRGPTYEQYF. CDR3 sequence (DNA): TGTGCCAGCAGCTTGGGGCGGGGGCCTACCTACGAGCAGTACTTC.

V usage is TRBV2 and J usage is TRBJ2-5; 9 bases map to TRBD1. The CDR3 spans 17 residues. V was pared by 6 bases and J by 2 bases, with 13 bases of the junction left unmatched. Looked up from germline, CDR1 is SNHLY and CDR2 is FYNNEI. CDR3 sequence: CASRDLLGTGKQETQYF. CDR3 nucleotide sequence: TGTGCCAGCAGGGACCTACTGGGGACAGGGAAACAAGAGACCCAGTACTTC.